This record looks at one T cell receptor (beta chain) sequence and its context. What it binds is not known. The immunoSEQ assay was version 4, run in survey mode. Generated by immunoSEQ multiplex PCR, the TCRdb table keeps only in-frame clones and is missing some. The data show some 13,000 clones, with about three fifths seen just once and about 7% held by the top ten. The data belong to a study of persistence of HIV-infected CD4 T cells. In the study overall: Blood samples, up to 180 mL, came from multiple time points, except two leukapheresis donors sampled once.

The stimulus was an HIV-1 Gag 15-mer peptide pool, about 1 ug/peptide/mL. Sorting of responding CD4+ T cells relied on upregulated CD40 ligand together with CD69. Donors had undetectable plasma HIV-1 RNA, under 50 copies/mL, for 4+ years. General study results and limits: Compared with CD3/CD28-stimulated cells, CMV- and Gag-responding cells showed lower TCRbeta richness. Within sorted populations, more oligoclonal TCRs accompanied more oligoclonal proviruses.

Trimming cost V 1 base and J 0 bases, with 14 bases left between them. Germline-derived CDR1 and CDR2 are SGHRS and YFSETQ. CDR3 length: 17 residues. The receptor comes from an adult man with HIV who was CMV-seropositive. The chain has TRBV5-1 and TRBJ1-3; D not resolved. The source material was CD4+ T cells sorted from PBMCs after approximately 19-hour stimulation, sampled from a patient who received antiretroviral therapy. The CDR3 here is CASSLSSSESSGNTIYF. DNA of the CDR3: TGCGCCAGCAGCTTGAGTAGCAGCGAATCCTCTGGAAACACCATATATTTT. Complete variable domain (other parts from reference TRBV5-1 and TRBJ1-3): KAGVTQTPRYLIKTRGQQVTLSCSPISGHRSVSWYQQTPGQGLQFLFEYFSETQRNKGNFPGRFSGRQFSNSRSEMNVSTLELGDSALYLCASSLSSSESSGNTIYFGEGSWLTVV.